This TCR beta chain was retrieved from a study of beta chain features in type 1 diabetes. Germline lookup yields CDR1 SGHTA and CDR2 FQGNSA. The CDR3 extends over 14 amino acids. The ends lost 5 bases at V and 8 bases at J; junction bases unmatched: 10. Reverse transcription of all isolated RNA meant that expressed TCRB transcripts were sequenced. Measured with immunoSEQ multiplex PCR; TCRdb has only the in-frame clones, and not every one. The data show hundreds of thousands of clones, with 10% to 15% seen just once and 0.017% held by the top ten. This TCR came from a young man in good health. The rearrangement uses TRBV7-2 and TRBJ2-7, with 9 bases identical to TRBD1. The sample comprised naive CD4+ T cells from blood. CDR3 sequence reads: CASSQDRGWNKQYF. CDR3 DNA sequence: TGTGCCAGCAGCCAGGACAGGGGTTGGAATAAGCAGTACTTC.